These 14 T cell receptor beta chains came from one sample sequenced in a study of lymphopenia after photon versus proton radiotherapy. Sequencing was performed with immunoSEQ multiplex PCR; in TCRdb, only in-frame clones are kept and a portion is missing. The sample carries more than 20,000 clones, 84% recorded once. The specimen was peripheral blood, collected from a patient treated with photon-based radiotherapy. The receptor source for this set is a man between 40 and 49 years old with gastric cancer.

The rearrangement links TRBV5-5 to TRBJ2-7; no firm D call. Trimming pared 0 bases from V and 5 bases from J, leaving 12 bases between. Germline V gives CDR1 SGHKS, CDR2 YYEKEE (reference sequence). The CDR3 is 14 residues long. The CDR3 loop is CASSLEGKAHEQYF. Written as DNA, the CDR3 is TGTGCCAGCAGCTTGGAGGGCAAAGCCCACGAGCAGTACTTC.

This chain links TRBV7-2 with TRBJ2-7, with 8 bases aligning to TRBD1. This CDR3 has 15 amino acids. The germline gives CDR1 SGHTA, CDR2 FQGNSA. V lost 5 bases and J lost 2; bases outside the gene matches: 8. The CDR3: CASSGRRDRPYEQYF. CDR3 bases: TGTGCCAGCAGCGGTAGAAGGGACAGGCCCTACGAGCAGTACTTC.

The chain uses TRBV9 and TRBJ1-4; D remains ambiguous. Trimming removed 3 bases from V and 0 bases from J, with 18 bases in between. Germline CDR1 SGDLS, CDR2 YYNGEE. The CDR3 spans 18 residues. CDR3 residues: CASSASSLGTTTNEKLFF. CDR3 nucleotides: TGTGCCAGCAGCGCCTCCTCGCTAGGTACGACAACTAATGAAAAACTGTTTTTT.

The chain has TRBV18 and TRBJ2-3, with 7 bases that match TRBD1. J lost 3 bases, V lost 3 bases, and 6 bases had no gene match. CDR1 is KGHSH, CDR2 LQKENI, per germline. This CDR3 has 15 residues. The CDR3 is CASSPGGTATDTQYF. The CDR3 bases are TGTGCCAGCTCACCGGGTGGGACAGCAACAGATACGCAGTATTTT.

The V and J genes are TRBV29-1 and TRBJ1-1, with a possible D match to TRBD1 (5 bases). Deletions cut 4 bases from V and 6 bases from J, with 18 bases between. The CDR3 sequence is 14 residues long. CDR1 is SQVTM and CDR2 is ANQGSEA in the germline V gene. CDR3 sequence (DNA): TGCAGCGTTGCCGGGGGAGGAGGGAGGGCTGAAGCTTTCTTT. This gives the protein CSVAGGGGRAEAFF.

The table lists this clone with a count of one. The V call is TRBV30, the J call TRBJ2-2; D perhaps matches TRBD1 (5 bases). V was trimmed by 0 bases and J by 6 bases, leaving 11 bases between them. The CDR3 is made up of 14 amino acids. Germline-derived CDR1 and CDR2 are GTSNPN and SVGIG (reference sequence). CDR3 amino acids: CAWSVLRVSGELFF. CDR3 bases: TGTGCCTGGAGTGTACTCAGGGTTTCCGGGGAGCTGTTTTTT.

The chain is built from TRBV7-6 and TRBJ2-3; 8 nucleotides match TRBD1. The trim removed 5 bases at V and 3 bases at J, leaving 7 bases unmatched. Germline loops: CDR1 SGHVS, CDR2 FNYEAQ. This CDR3 has 15 residues. Here the CDR3 reads CASSPQTGDTDTQYF. DNA for the CDR3: TGTGCCAGCAGCCCACAGACAGGGGATACAGATACGCAGTATTTT.

This clone was picked up a small number of times. The rearrangement uses TRBV19 and TRBJ1-5; D gene ambiguous. Germline CDR1 LNHDA, CDR2 SQIVND (reference sequence). The CDR3 runs to 15 residues. The V and J ends lost 6 bases and 0 bases respectively, with 12 bases between them. CDR3 coding DNA: TGTGCCAGTAGATCCTTCGCGGATAGCAATCAGCCCCAGCATTTT. This sequence encodes CASRSFADSNQPQHF.

The chain links TRBV7-3 to TRBJ2-3; 14 nucleotides agree with TRBD2. CDR1 is SGHTA and CDR2 is FQGTGA in the germline V gene. The J segment lost 8 bases and the V segment lost 4 bases, leaving 17 bases of the junction unmatched. The CDR3 extends over 19 amino acids. For the CDR3, the DNA is TGTGCCAGCAGCTCAACGACCGGGACTAGCGGGGGCCGGGCGGGTACGCAGTATTTT. This gives the protein CASSSTTGTSGGRAGTQYF.

The genes are TRBV9 and TRBJ2-5; D could derive from TRBD1 or TRBD2 (6 bases each). This CDR3 spans 13 amino acids. The V end lost 4 bases, the J end lost 5 bases, and 12 bases lay between the germline ends. From germline, CDR1 is SGDLS and CDR2 YYNGEE. CDR3 amino acids: CASSPGAGETQYF. The CDR3 DNA follows: TGTGCCAGCAGCCCGGGGGCCGGGGAGACCCAGTACTTC. Full variable domain (remainder filled in from reference TRBV9 and TRBJ2-5): DSGVTQTPKHLITATGQRVTLRCSPRSGDLSVYWYQQSLDQGLQFLIQYYNGEERAKGNILERFSAQQFPDLHSELNLSSLELGDSALYFCASSPGAGETQYFGPGTRLLVL.

This chain connects TRBV6-5 to TRBJ1-2, with a weak D call TRBD1 (5 bases). V was shortened by 0 bases and J by 2 bases, with 7 bases between the two germline ends. CDR1 is MNHEY and CDR2 is SVGAGI in the germline V gene. This CDR3 is built from 14 residues. CDR3 amino acids: CASSYSPGNYGYTF. The CDR3 DNA reads as TGTGCCAGCAGTTACTCCCCAGGGAACTATGGCTACACCTTC.

The chain joins TRBV20-1 to TRBJ2-5; D possibly corresponds to TRBD1 (6 bases). Trimming took off 6 bases at V and 5 bases at J, with 10 bases between the two ends. The CDR3 spans 11 residues. CDR1 is DFQATT and CDR2 is SNEGSKA in the germline V gene (reference sequence). CDR3 sequence (DNA): TGCAGTGCAACGAGGGGGGAGACCCAGTACTTC. Translated, it gives CSATRGETQYF.

The V call is TRBV4-3, the J call TRBJ1-5, with TRBD1 matching over 8 bases. Germline-derived CDR1 and CDR2 are LGHNA and YSLEER. Unmatched junction bases numbered 2, after V lost 0 bases and J lost 4 bases. The CDR3 is made up of 15 amino acids. The CDR3 loop is CASSQEGTGNQPQHF. In nucleotides, the CDR3 is TGCGCCAGCAGCCAAGAAGGGACAGGTAATCAGCCCCAGCATTTT.

CDR3 nucleotide sequence: TGCGCCAGCAGCTTGGGTGGCGGGCCATATGATACGCAGTATTTT. Protein: CASSLGGGPYDTQYF. The gene calls are TRBV5-1 and TRBJ2-3, with TRBD2 as a possible D gene (5 bases). The length of the CDR3 is 15 residues. Per the germline V gene, CDR1 is SGHRS and CDR2 is YFSETQ. V lost 0 bases, J lost 6 bases, and 14 bases lay in between.